Listed here is a single T cell receptor beta chain. Its antigen is undetermined. Germline V CDR1 and CDR2: LNHDA, SQIVND (reference sequence). The CDR3 sequence is 14 residues long. The trim removed 0 bases at V and 8 bases at J, leaving 5 bases unmatched. The data are from a study of cytomegalovirus exposure and HLA in healthy donors. In the PCR, 60 Vbeta and 13 Jbeta primers were used. Profiled with immunoSEQ multiplex PCR; TCRdb holds only in-frame clones, not every one. The repertoire consists of about 150,000 clones, with roughly 80% occurring once and the leading ten covering about 2.2%. Whole-study results and caveats: Among TCR beta chains, those listed as cytomegalovirus-associated numbered more than 150. In terms of immune exposure information, only CMV serostatus was available.

The sequencing input was PBMCs. The chain links TRBV19 to TRBJ1-2; 8 nucleotides agree with TRBD1. This receptor was identified in a male donor in good health and CMV-seronegative. This CDR3 is CASSIERQGNGYTF. CDR3 sequence (DNA): TGTGCCAGTAGTATAGAACGACAGGGGAACGGCTACACCTTC.